This T cell receptor (beta chain) was identified during a study of blood T cells in healthy people across ages (dated by TCRdb to between 2014 and 2017). Turning to the overall study: In model experiments, template switching captured roughly one uniquely barcoded TCR beta cDNA molecule for every two T cells. Using deep sequencing normalized with unique cDNA molecular identifiers, the study measured how TCR beta repertoire diversity changes with age. The donors were split into four age groups: young (average 16 years), middle-aged (more than 35), aged (roughly 65) and long-lived (over 80). To avoid experimental bias, donors of different ages were spread randomly across the sequencing lanes. Using the same blood draw, the study looked at two additional independent replicas of 1 million unique cDNA reads for two donors, one aged 18 to 30 and the other aged 80 or older.

For this clonotype: Its antigen specificity is not known. No base quality information exists; no much larger clone differs at one position.

CDR1 and CDR2 (SQVTM, ANQGSEA) derive from the germline V gene. V lost 6 bases and J lost 0 bases; the stretch between them is 14 bases long. Including cysteine and phenylalanine, the CDR3 has 14 amino acids. Solely the CDR3 DNA is kept, with 42 bases framed from the first base. Systemically healthy Caucasian individuals from Russia, around 38 in total and aged about 6 to 100 years, were included as donors. Each donor gave 8 to 10 milliliters of peripheral blood, drawn into EDTA-treated Vacutainer tubes. Ficoll-Paque density-gradient centrifugation was used to isolate PBMCs, with at least 6.5 million per sample. Trizol reagent was used to extract total RNA from the PBMCs, yielding at least 5.5 micrograms per sample. For every donor, flow cytometry on a PBMC aliquot measured the percentage of naive CD45RAhigh/CD27high T cells. Library preparation employed 5' RACE. The sequencing machine was an Illumina HiSeq 2500. The second PCR ran for roughly 6 to 11 cycles and used a J-beta primer mix along with a sample-barcoded 5' primer. A template-switch 5' adaptor carrying 12 random nucleotides introduced a unique molecular identifier onto each TCR beta cDNA molecule. At least 2.5 million CDR3-containing paired-end reads were obtained from each sample. First-strand cDNA was synthesized from all RNA with the Mint cDNA synthesis kit, primed by a TRBC-specific oligonucleotide. All cDNA was treated with uracil-DNA glycosylase and then went through a first 18-cycle PCR with the universal primers M1SS and BC2_uni_R. On the authors' methods: For normalization, 1 million high-quality reads were randomly selected from each sample, with every read carrying a distinct molecular identifier. Instead of being binned into consensus sequences, reads that shared molecular identifiers were thrown out. CDR3 identification, clonotype clustering and error correction used MiTCR with a Q25 quality threshold and the strictest error-elimination algorithm. A nonparametric unseen species model using Euler transformation provided a lower-bound estimate of total TCR beta diversity. TCRdb reprocessed the public reads (quality trimming at Q25 with fastp, clone calling with MiXCR) and kept in-frame beta chains. Rows with a matching CDR3 protein are joined into one entry that keeps the most common DNA and genes. These V and J calls rely on TCRdb rather than the paper's analysis. A total of under 2,000,000 distinct CDR3 sequences appear in this sample, 40% to 55% of them only once. Approximately 2.1% of the sample belongs to the ten largest clones.

General study outcomes and caveats: Compared with the aged group, the long-lived group had more naive CD4+ T cells, fewer expanded clones and increased TCR diversity, a pattern suggesting age selection. Because donor CMV infection status was unknown, age-related changes in expanded clonotypes were potentially confounded. Observed TCR beta diversity correlated strongly with the percentage of naive T cells measured by flow cytometry. Estimates of total diversity based on one million sequenced T cells were considered lower bounds and underestimates. Bulk unsorted PBMC profiling prevented conclusive comparison of naive and antigen-experienced compartments. Observed TCR beta diversity per million T cells fell roughly linearly with age, and a significant reduction was already apparent by age roughly 40.

The sample comprised blood. The TCR originated in a woman aged 40-49 years in good health. The sequence joins TRBV29-1 to TRBJ1-2; the D gene is possibly TRBD1, with 6 bases matching. The nucleotide sequence reads TGCAGCGTCCGAGCGGACAGAGCTAACTATGGCTACACCTTC. Its amino acids are CSVRADRANYGYTF. Here the CDR3 is joined to the reference TRBV29-1 and TRBJ1-2 genes, and the full variable domain is: SAVISQKPSRDICQRGTSLTIQCQVDSQVTMMFWYRQQPGQSLTLIATANQGSEATYESGFVIDKFPISRPNLTFSTLTVSNMSPEDSSIYLCSVRADRANYGYTFGSGTRLTVV.